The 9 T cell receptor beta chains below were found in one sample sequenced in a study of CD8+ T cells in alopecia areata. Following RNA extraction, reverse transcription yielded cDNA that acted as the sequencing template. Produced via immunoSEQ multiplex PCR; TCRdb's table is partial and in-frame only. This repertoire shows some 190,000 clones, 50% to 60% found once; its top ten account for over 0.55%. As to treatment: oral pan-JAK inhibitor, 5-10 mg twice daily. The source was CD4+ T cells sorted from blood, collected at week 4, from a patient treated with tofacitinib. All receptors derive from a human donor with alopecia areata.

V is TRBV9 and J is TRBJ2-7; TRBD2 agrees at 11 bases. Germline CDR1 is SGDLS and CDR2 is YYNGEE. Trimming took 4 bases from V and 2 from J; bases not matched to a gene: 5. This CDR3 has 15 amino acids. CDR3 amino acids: CASSTGLAGTYEQYF. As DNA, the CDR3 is TGTGCCAGCAGCACCGGACTAGCGGGTACCTACGAGCAGTACTTC. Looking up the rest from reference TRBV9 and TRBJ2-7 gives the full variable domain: DSGVTQTPKHLITATGQRVTLRCSPRSGDLSVYWYQQSLDQGLQFLIQYYNGEERAKGNILERFSAQQFPDLHSELNLSSLELGDSALYFCASSTGLAGTYEQYFGPGTRLTVT.

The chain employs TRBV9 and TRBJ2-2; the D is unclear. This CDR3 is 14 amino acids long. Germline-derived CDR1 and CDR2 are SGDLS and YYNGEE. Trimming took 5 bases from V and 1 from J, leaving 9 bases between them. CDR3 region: CASRGGGNTGELFF. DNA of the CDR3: TGTGCCAGCAGGGGTGGCGGGAACACCGGGGAGCTGTTTTTT.

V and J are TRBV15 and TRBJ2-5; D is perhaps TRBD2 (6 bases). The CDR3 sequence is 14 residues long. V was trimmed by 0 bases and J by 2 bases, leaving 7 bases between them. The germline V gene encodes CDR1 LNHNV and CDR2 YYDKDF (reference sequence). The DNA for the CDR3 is TGTGCCACCAGCAGAGAGGGACTGCAAGAGACCCAGTACTTC. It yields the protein CATSREGLQETQYF.

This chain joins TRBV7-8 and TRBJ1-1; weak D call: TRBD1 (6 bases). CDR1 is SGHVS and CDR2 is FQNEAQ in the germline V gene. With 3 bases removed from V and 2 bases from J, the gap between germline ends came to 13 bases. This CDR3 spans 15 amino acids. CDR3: CASSFGQRVNTEAFF. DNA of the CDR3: TGTGCCAGCAGCTTCGGACAGCGCGTAAACACTGAAGCTTTCTTT.

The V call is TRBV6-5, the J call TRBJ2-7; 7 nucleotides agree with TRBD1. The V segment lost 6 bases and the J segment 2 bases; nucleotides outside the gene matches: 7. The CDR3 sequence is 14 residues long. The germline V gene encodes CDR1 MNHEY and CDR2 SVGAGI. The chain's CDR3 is CASRRPGQTYEQYF. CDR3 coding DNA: TGTGCCAGCAGGCGACCGGGACAGACCTACGAGCAGTACTTC.

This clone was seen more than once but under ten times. For the CDR3, the DNA is TGTGCCTGGAGTGTACAGAGGACAGGGGGGCTTATAGATCAGCCCCAGCATTTT. Its translation is CAWSVQRTGGLIDQPQHF. The chain uses TRBV30 and TRBJ1-5, with TRBD1 matching over 10 bases. The CDR3 is 18 residues long. V gave up 0 bases and J gave up 5 bases; unmatched junction bases: 13. Germline CDR1 reads GTSNPN; CDR2 reads SVGIG (reference sequence).

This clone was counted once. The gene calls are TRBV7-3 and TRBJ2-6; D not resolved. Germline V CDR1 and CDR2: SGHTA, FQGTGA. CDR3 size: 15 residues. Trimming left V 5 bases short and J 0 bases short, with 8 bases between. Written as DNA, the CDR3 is TGTGCCAGCAGCCCCGGCAGCTCTGGGGCCAACGTCCTGACTTTC. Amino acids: CASSPGSSGANVLTF. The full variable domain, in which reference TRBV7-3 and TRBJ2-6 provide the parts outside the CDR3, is GAGVSQTPSNKVTEKGKYVELRCDPISGHTALYWYRQSLGQGPEFLIYFQGTGAADDSGLPNDRFFAVRPEGSVSTLKIQRTERGDSAVYLCASSPGSSGANVLTFGAGSRLTVL.

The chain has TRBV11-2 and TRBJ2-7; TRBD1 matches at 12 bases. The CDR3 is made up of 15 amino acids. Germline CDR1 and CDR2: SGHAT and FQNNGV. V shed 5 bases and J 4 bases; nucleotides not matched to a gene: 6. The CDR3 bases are TGTGCCAGCAGCAGACCGGGACAGGGGGCATACGAGCAGTACTTC. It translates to CASSRPGQGAYEQYF.

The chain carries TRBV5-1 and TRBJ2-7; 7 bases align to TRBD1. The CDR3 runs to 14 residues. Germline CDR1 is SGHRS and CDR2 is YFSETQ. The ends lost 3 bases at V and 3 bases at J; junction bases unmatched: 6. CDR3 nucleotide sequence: TGCGCCAGCAGCTCAGGGGACAGATACTACGAGCAGTACTTC. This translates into CASSSGDRYYEQYF.